This TCR beta chain originates from a study of CD8 T cells in Susac syndrome. Broader study findings: The study acknowledged a relatively small number of individuals in its TCR sequencing and HLA analysis.

Notes on this clonotype: Antigen unknown.

The CDR3 runs to 13 residues. From germline, CDR1 is MNHEY and CDR2 SMNVEV (reference sequence). J lost 5 bases, V lost 6 bases, and 2 bases had no gene match. The study sequenced TCR beta in blood CD8+ and CD4+ T cells. TEMRA cells were FACS-enriched and CD8+ and CD4+ T cells negatively isolated. Random-hexamer reverse transcription was applied to about 0.45 to 1 ug RNA. Coverage of TCR beta CDR3 amplification by immunoSEQ multiplex PCR extended to 54 Vbeta and 13 Jbeta. Via MiXCR, TCRdb re-called the immunoSEQ multiplex PCR reads, giving one row per CDR3 protein. The table lists some 300,000 distinct CDR3 sequences, 89% of them singletons, with approximately 0.2% in the top ten.

The sample was CD8+ T cells from PBMCs. The TCR was taken from a human donor with multiple sclerosis. The chain carries TRBV27 and TRBJ2-2, with 8 bases aligning to TRBD2. The CDR3 region has the DNA TGTGCCAGCAGACTAGCGGATACCGGGGAGCTGTTTTTT. It codes for CASRLADTGELFF.